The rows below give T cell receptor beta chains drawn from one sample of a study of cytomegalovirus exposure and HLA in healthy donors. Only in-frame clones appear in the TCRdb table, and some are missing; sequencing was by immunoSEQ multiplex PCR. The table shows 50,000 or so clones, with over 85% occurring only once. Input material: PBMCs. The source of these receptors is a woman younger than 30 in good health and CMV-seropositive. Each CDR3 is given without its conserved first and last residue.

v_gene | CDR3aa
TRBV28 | ASSRQGSYGYT
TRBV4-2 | ASSQDPGTGTNEKLF
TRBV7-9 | ASSLGTGAWNEQF
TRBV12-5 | ASGYSNYGYT
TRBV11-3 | ASSLLGGNTGELF
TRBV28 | ASSALPETQY
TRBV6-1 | ASSEATLRGGETQY
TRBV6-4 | ASSVASGAGDTQY
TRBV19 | ASNTGTVHGYT
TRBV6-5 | ASSTRDSYGYT
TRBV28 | ASSYYDRRESGYT
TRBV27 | ASSLTGEETQY
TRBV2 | ASSKGTGGYEQY
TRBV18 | ASSPTVETQY
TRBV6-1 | ASSGQLNSPLH
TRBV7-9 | ASSLGGRIADTQY
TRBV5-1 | ASSLAEPRRGGYT
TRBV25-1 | ASSGTGASTNTGELF
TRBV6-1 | ASSEFGTGPYEQY
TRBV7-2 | ASSLNRDYEQF
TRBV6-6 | ASRDTGRLDEKLF
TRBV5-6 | ASSLYSGGAGNIQY
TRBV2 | ASSQTSGGGNEQF
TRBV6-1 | ASTKGGLGTEAF
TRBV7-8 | ASSLGRTPYNSPLH
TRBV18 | ASSSQNRASPLH
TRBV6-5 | ASRGRGPPYEQY
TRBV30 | AWSTPGYGYT
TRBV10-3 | AISESRPGQVTGELF
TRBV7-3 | ASSPQAGGVQY
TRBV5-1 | ASSLLSGGVNNEQF
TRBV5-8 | ASSPGLAGAGEQF
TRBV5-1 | ASSLHGTGEETQY
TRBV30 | AWSTQGQETQY
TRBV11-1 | ASSLRGPAMNTEAF
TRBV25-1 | ASSELGGNQPQH
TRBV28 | ASSFAGGVYNEQF